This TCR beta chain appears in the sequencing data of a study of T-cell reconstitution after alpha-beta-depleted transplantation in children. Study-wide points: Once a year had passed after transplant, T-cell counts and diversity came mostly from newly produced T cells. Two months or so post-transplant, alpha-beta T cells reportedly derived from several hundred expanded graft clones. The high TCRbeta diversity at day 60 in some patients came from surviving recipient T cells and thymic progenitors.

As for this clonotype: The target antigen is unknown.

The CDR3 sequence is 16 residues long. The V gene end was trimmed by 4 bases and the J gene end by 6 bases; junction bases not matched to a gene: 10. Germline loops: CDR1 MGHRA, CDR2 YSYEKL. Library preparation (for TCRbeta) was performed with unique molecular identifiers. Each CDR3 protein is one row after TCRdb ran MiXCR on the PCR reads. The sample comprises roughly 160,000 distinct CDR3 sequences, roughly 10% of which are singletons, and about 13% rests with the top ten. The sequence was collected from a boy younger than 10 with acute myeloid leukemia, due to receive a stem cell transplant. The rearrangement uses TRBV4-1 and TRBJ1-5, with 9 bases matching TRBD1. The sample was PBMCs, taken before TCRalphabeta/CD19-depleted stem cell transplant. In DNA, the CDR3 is TGCGCCAGCAGCCCTTCGCAACAGGGGGCTGGTCAGCCCCAGCATTTT. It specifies CASSPSQQGAGQPQHF.